Following are 9 T cell receptor beta chains from one sample sequenced in a study of blood T cell repertoires in COVID-19. Only in-frame clones appear in the TCRdb table, and some are missing; sequencing was by immunoSEQ multiplex PCR. The data contain a few hundred thousand clones, more than 85% of them singletons. The material sequenced was PBMCs or T cells enriched from blood (not recorded which). These receptors all stem from a woman in her twenties or thirties who had recovered from COVID-19.

This clone was picked up one time. This chain links TRBV5-4 with TRBJ2-1; 8 nucleotides align to TRBD1. Losses at the gene ends were 1 base for V and 5 bases for J; bases not matched to a gene: 5. The germline gives CDR1 SGHNT, CDR2 YYREEE (reference sequence). The CDR3 contains 15 residues. CDR3 bases: TGTGCCAGCAGCTTGTCGGGGACAGGCGACAATGAGCAGTTCTTC. The encoded protein is CASSLSGTGDNEQFF.

The table lists this clone with a count of one. V usage is TRBV28 and J usage is TRBJ1-5; D remains unclear. There are 12 residues in the CDR3. The germline V and J ends were trimmed by 5 bases and 4 bases, with 6 bases remaining between them. Germline V CDR1 and CDR2: MDHEN, SYDVKM. CDR3 nucleotide sequence: TGTGCCAGCAGTCCCCTTAATCAGCCCCAGCATTTT. Its translation is CASSPLNQPQHF.

The chain joins TRBV5-1 to TRBJ2-2; TRBD2 matches at 9 bases. CDR1 is SGHRS and CDR2 is YFSETQ in the germline V gene. J was trimmed by 6 bases and V by 4 bases; bases with no gene match: 4. The CDR3 has 14 residues. The CDR3 sequence is CASSQGTSPGELFF. Here the CDR3 DNA reads TGCGCCAGCAGCCAGGGGACTAGCCCCGGGGAGCTGTTTTTT.

V gene TRBV6-5 combines with J gene TRBJ1-2; unclear D gene. The V end lost 0 bases, the J end lost 8 bases, and 10 bases lay between the germline ends. Germline CDR1 and CDR2: MNHEY and SVGAGI. The CDR3 runs to 13 residues. CDR3: CASSYSATGGYTF. The CDR3 bases are TGTGCCAGCAGTTACTCGGCGACGGGAGGCTACACCTTC.

The V and J genes are TRBV7-2 and TRBJ2-7; TRBD1 is a possible D gene (5 bases). Germline values: CDR1 SGHTA, CDR2 FQGNSA. V was shortened by 8 bases and J by 0 bases, with 8 bases between the two germline ends. This CDR3 is built from 12 residues. The CDR3 loop reads CASQGPSYEQYF. The CDR3 coding sequence is TGTGCCAGCCAGGGCCCCTCCTACGAGCAGTACTTC.

In this sample, this clone turned up once. This chain links TRBV5-1 with TRBJ1-4; 11 bases align to TRBD1. CDR3 length: 14 amino acids. With 3 bases clipped from V and 5 bases from J, the junction kept 0 bases outside the gene matches. Germline values: CDR1 SGHRS, CDR2 YFSETQ. CDR3 amino acids: CASSWDRGNEKLFF. CDR3 in DNA: TGCGCCAGCAGCTGGGACAGGGGGAATGAAAAACTGTTTTTT.

This chain uses TRBV29-1 with TRBJ1-4; D ambiguous. Germline V gene lookup returns CDR1 SQVTM and CDR2 ANQGSEA. V gave up 1 base and J gave up 1 base, with 7 bases separating them. The CDR3 totals 14 residues. The CDR3, as DNA: TGCAGCGTTGAAGGAGTCGGAACTAATGAAAAACTGTTTTTT. Its protein product is CSVEGVGTNEKLFF.

V gene TRBV28 combines with J gene TRBJ1-5; D might be TRBD1 (5 bases). The V end lost 6 bases, the J end lost 1 base, and 13 bases lay between the germline ends. In germline, CDR1 is MDHEN, CDR2 SYDVKM. CDR3 length: 15 residues. The CDR3 DNA is TGTGCCAGCAGCCCGGGGGAATGGAGCAATCAGCCCCAGCATTTT. It codes for CASSPGEWSNQPQHF.

J is TRBJ1-5 and V is TRBV19; D is unclear. V dropped 2 bases and J dropped 0 bases, with 8 bases sitting between them. From germline, CDR1 is LNHDA and CDR2 SQIVND (reference sequence). The CDR3 loop spans 15 amino acids. The CDR3 DNA reads as TGTGCCAGTAGTATAACAGTTTATAGCAATCAGCCCCAGCATTTT. Residues: CASSITVYSNQPQHF.